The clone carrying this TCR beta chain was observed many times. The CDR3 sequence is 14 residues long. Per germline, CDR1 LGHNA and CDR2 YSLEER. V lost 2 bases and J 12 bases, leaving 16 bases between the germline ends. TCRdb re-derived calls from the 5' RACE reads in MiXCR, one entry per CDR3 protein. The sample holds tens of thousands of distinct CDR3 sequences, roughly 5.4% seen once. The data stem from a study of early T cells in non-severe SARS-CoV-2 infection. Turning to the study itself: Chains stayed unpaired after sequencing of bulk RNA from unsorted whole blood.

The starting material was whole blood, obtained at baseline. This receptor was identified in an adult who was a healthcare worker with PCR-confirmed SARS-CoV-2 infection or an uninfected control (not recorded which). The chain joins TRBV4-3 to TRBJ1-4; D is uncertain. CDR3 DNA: TGCGCCAGCAGCCAACTGGCCCCAGCTAGGGAACTGTTTTTT. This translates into CASSQLAPARELFF.